This note documents a single T cell receptor (beta chain) sequence. Its antigen is not identified. This entry comes from a study of T cell responses to AZD1222 COVID-19 vaccine. Study-wide results and caveats: Spike-specific TCRs gained breadth and depth after people received two AZD1222 doses. Close to half of spike-specific TCRs reportedly recognize unmutated variant regions.

TCRdb's copy holds only in-frame clones and misses some; the assay was immunoSEQ multiplex PCR. This table holds 130,000 to 150,000 clones, roughly 87% found once. Trimming took 4 bases from V and 2 from J, leaving 6 bases between them. Germline CDR1 reads SGHNT; CDR2 reads YENEEA. The CDR3 covers 12 residues. Sequenced here: peripheral blood, sampled on day 0 of AZD1222 vaccination. The rearrangement uses TRBV11-3 and TRBJ2-7, with D possibly matching TRBD2 (5 bases). This TCR was sampled from an adult in good health. For the CDR3, the DNA is TGTGCCAGCAGCTCCGGGACCTACGAGCAGTACTTC. Residues: CASSSGTYEQYF.